The rows below give T cell receptor beta chains drawn from one sample of a study of cytomegalovirus exposure and HLA in healthy donors. Using immunoSEQ multiplex PCR, the repertoire was profiled, and TCRdb retains in-frame clones only, with some absent. This sample has approximately 89,000 clones; more than 55% occur once, and the top ten carry 5.5%. The sample comprised PBMCs. Every receptor here comes from a woman aged 25 to 39 in good health and CMV-seropositive. Both conserved end residues are part of each CDR3. A D gene is named only where the DNA matches it firmly. Not all rows give a size; the values are once, few, many and, for expanded clones, a class.

size	D	V	J	DNA	CDR3
few	TRBD1	TRBV5-1	TRBJ1-2	TGCGCCAGCAGCAGAGACAGGGTCGGGGCCCGCTATGGCTACACCTTC	CASSRDRVGARYGYTF
-	-	TRBV6-5	TRBJ1-2	TGTGCCAGCAGTTACTCGACTTATGGCTATGGCTACACCTTC	CASSYSTYGYGYTF
-	TRBD1	TRBV29-1	TRBJ1-4	TGCAGCGTTTTCCCGGGACAGGGGATAAATGAAAAACTGTTTTTT	CSVFPGQGINEKLFF
-	TRBD1	TRBV30	TRBJ1-2	TGTGCCTGGAGGGTTACCGGGACAGGTGTCGCCTACACCTTC	CAWRVTGTGVAYTF
-	-	TRBV5-5	TRBJ1-5	TGTGCCAGCAGCCCTTGGGGGGGGTCGGGGCAGCCCCAGCATTTT	CASSPWGGSGQPQHF
few	-	TRBV19	TRBJ1-5	TGTGCCAGTAGCCCCACGGGAGATCAGCCCCAGCATTTT	CASSPTGDQPQHF
-	TRBD1	TRBV11-3	TRBJ2-7	TGTGCCAGCAGCTTAGGGGAGTGGGACAGGGCCTACGAGCAGTACTTC	CASSLGEWDRAYEQYF
-	-	TRBV27	TRBJ2-5	TGTGCCAGCAGGGCGGGGACTGGGGAGACCCAGTACTTC	CASRAGTGETQYF
few	-	TRBV25-1	TRBJ1-2	TGTGCCAGCAGTGAATCGGGACTTGAAGAGGATGGCTACACCTTC	CASSESGLEEDGYTF
-	-	TRBV29-1	TRBJ1-3	TGCAGCGTTGATGTAGGGAGCAACACCATATATTTT	CSVDVGSNTIYF
-	-	TRBV4-3	TRBJ1-2	TGCGCCAGCAGCCAAGGGCCTGGGGGCAACTATGGCTACCCCTTC	CASSQGPGGNYGYPF
-	TRBD2	TRBV10-2	TRBJ2-5	TGCGCCAGCAGTGGACTAGCGGGGGTAGAGACCCAGTACTTC	CASSGLAGVETQYF
once	-	TRBV30	TRBJ1-2	TGTGCCTGGAGTGTACTGTCCGGGTCTAGGGGCTACACCTTC	CAWSVLSGSRGYTF
-	-	TRBV5-1	TRBJ1-1	TGCGCCAGCAGCTTGCAACAGAACACTGAAGCTTTCTTT	CASSLQQNTEAFF
-	-	TRBV6-5	TRBJ2-1	TGTGCCAGCAGCCACGGACGGGGTGGTCACAATGAGCAGTTCTTC	CASSHGRGGHNEQFF
-	TRBD1	TRBV5-4	TRBJ2-7	TGTGCCAGCAGGCTGAACAGGGGTAACGAGCAGTACTTC	CASRLNRGNEQYF
-	-	TRBV15	TRBJ2-2	TGTGCCACCAGCAGAACAGGGTTGGCGAACACCGGGGAGCTGTTTTTT	CATSRTGLANTGELFF
-	TRBD1	TRBV6-5	TRBJ2-3	TGTGCCAGCAGCAGACAGGGGGCCCGGATGGATACGCAGTATTTT	CASSRQGARMDTQYF
-	-	TRBV25-1	TRBJ2-5	TGTGCCAGCTCCGATGTCGGTAGCGGCCAAGAGACCCAGTACTTC	CASSDVGSGQETQYF
few	-	TRBV2	TRBJ1-2	TGTGCCAGCCATAGGGGGGGGTACCTTGGCTACACCTTC	CASHRGGYLGYTF
-	TRBD1	TRBV7-2	TRBJ2-2	TGTGCCAGCAGCTTAAGCTTGGGACAGGCGTCGGGCACCGGGGAGCTGTTTTTT	CASSLSLGQASGTGELFF
few	-	TRBV7-2	TRBJ1-5	TGTGCCAGCAGCGGCCGAGGTAATAGCAATCAGCCCCAGCATTTT	CASSGRGNSNQPQHF
once	TRBD1	TRBV7-8	TRBJ1-4	TGTGCCAGCAGCTTAGGGGAGGGACAGGGGGCGCGGGCAACTAATGAAAAACTGTTTTTT	CASSLGEGQGARATNEKLFF
few	-	TRBV28	TRBJ2-7	TGTGCCAGCAGCACCCTAGGGGGGGCCCCCTACGAGCAGTACTTC	CASSTLGGAPYEQYF
-	TRBD1	TRBV30	TRBJ1-6	TGTGCCTGGACCCCAAGGACAGGAAAGGGTTCACCCCTCCACTTT	CAWTPRTGKGSPLHF
-	TRBD2	TRBV5-1	TRBJ2-7	TGCGCCAGCAGCCATAGCGGGGGGGCCGGCGAGCAGTACTTC	CASSHSGGAGEQYF
-	-	TRBV18	TRBJ1-1	TGTGCCAGCTCACCGAAGGCAGGGGACACTGAAGCTTTCTTT	CASSPKAGDTEAFF
-	TRBD1	TRBV5-4	TRBJ2-7	TGTGCCAGCAGCAGGGGGACAGCAACCTACGAGCAGTACTTC	CASSRGTATYEQYF
-	-	TRBV20-1	TRBJ2-7	TGCAGCCCCAGGGTAGGCTACGAGCAGTACTTC	CSPRVGYEQYF
-	TRBD1	TRBV19	TRBJ2-7	TGTGCCAGTAGTATAGGCAACAGGGGAAGCTCCTACGAGCAGTACTTC	CASSIGNRGSSYEQYF
few	-	TRBV14	TRBJ1-2	TGTGCCAGCAGCCGTAACAGGGTAGACTACACCTTC	CASSRNRVDYTF
-	-	TRBV7-9	TRBJ2-4	TGTGCCAGCAGCTTAGGGGGGGTACTAGCCAAAAACATTCAGTACTTC	CASSLGGVLAKNIQYF
few	-	TRBV11-2	TRBJ1-1	TGTGCCAGCAGCCCGCCAGGTCAGGTGAACACTGAAGCTTTCTTT	CASSPPGQVNTEAFF
-	-	TRBV12-5	TRBJ1-2	TGTGCTAGTGGACCCACAGGTGTGGGCTACACCTTC	CASGPTGVGYTF
few	-	TRBV14	TRBJ2-2	TGTGCCAGCAGCCAGCAGGGGACCGGGGAGCTGTTTTTT	CASSQQGTGELFF
once	TRBD1	TRBV28	TRBJ2-7	TGTGCCACAATGGGACAGATCCTCTCCTACGAGCAGTACTTC	CATMGQILSYEQYF
once	TRBD1	TRBV28	TRBJ1-5	TGTGCCAGCAGCCCCGGGACAGCCGTCAATCAGTCCCAGCATTTT	CASSPGTAVNQSQHF
once	TRBD1	TRBV7-9	TRBJ1-1	TGTTCCAGCAGCTTTGGACAGGGCGTAGACACTGAAGCTTTCTTT	CSSSFGQGVDTEAFF
-	-	TRBV30	TRBJ1-4	TGTGCCTGGATGAAACCAGGGTTGAAGACTAATGAAAAACTGTTTTTT	CAWMKPGLKTNEKLFF
-	TRBD2	TRBV11-2	TRBJ2-1	TGTGCCAGCAGCCCACTAGCGGGGGCCCCCCCCGGTGAGCAGTTCTTC	CASSPLAGAPPGEQFF
-	-	TRBV5-4	TRBJ2-6	TGTGCCAGCAGCTTGGACCGGTTCTCTGGGGCCAACGTCCTGACTTTC	CASSLDRFSGANVLTF
few	TRBD2	TRBV13	TRBJ2-2	TGTGCCAGCAGCTCGGGACTAGCTGGCACCGGGGAGCTGTTTTTT	CASSSGLAGTGELFF
few	TRBD2	TRBV30	TRBJ2-7	TGTGCCTGGAGTACTAGCGCGCCAGGGTACGAGCAGTACTTC	CAWSTSAPGYEQYF